The T cell receptor (beta chain) described here comes from a study of blood T cell repertoires in COVID-19. Study-wide context: The study drew acute and convalescent COVID-19 samples from the United States, Italy and Spain.

The assay was immunoSEQ multiplex PCR, and TCRdb's table has in-frame clones only and misses some. Of a few hundred thousand clones listed, roughly 90% were seen once; the top ten hold roughly 5.8%. The CDR3 has 15 residues. Germline V lookup: CDR1 SGDLS, CDR2 YYNGEE. The ends were cut back, 4 bases at V and 0 bases at J, with 14 bases in the middle. This chain connects TRBV9 to TRBJ2-7; TRBD2 might be the D (6 bases). Sample: peripheral blood. The TCR was taken from a man in his 60s with acute or convalescent COVID-19. In DNA form, the CDR3 reads TGTGCCAGCAGCCCTCCAGGGCGGGACTCCTACGAGCAGTACTTC. Amino acids: CASSPPGRDSYEQYF.